Sequencing of this T cell receptor beta chain was carried out in a study of blood T cell repertoires in COVID-19. Sequencing used immunoSEQ multiplex PCR; TCRdb keeps in-frame clones, though not all of them. The sample consists of hundreds of thousands of clones, roughly 88% of them appearing once. J was trimmed by 3 bases and V by 2 bases; bases with no gene match: 7. The CDR3 has 16 residues. Per the germline V gene, CDR1 is GTSNPN and CDR2 is SVGIG (reference sequence). The receptor's source is a woman aged 18-29 years who had been exposed to COVID-19. Material for sequencing was PBMCs or T cells enriched from blood (not recorded which). The V gene is TRBV30, the J gene TRBJ2-7; 13 bases match TRBD2. The CDR3 reads CAWSPGGLAGSYEQYF. In DNA form, the CDR3 reads TGTGCCTGGAGTCCCGGGGGACTAGCGGGGAGCTACGAGCAGTACTTC.